The source of this T cell receptor beta chain is a study of cytomegalovirus exposure and HLA in healthy donors. Whole-study results and caveats: Because they were indistinguishable, some V segments, including TRBV6-2 and TRBV6-3, were excluded. A later analysis linked a missense DCLRE1C variant to TCR beta V- and J-gene trimming. A cluster of highly shared sequence variants was likely a sequencing artifact. The classifier, whose performance was assessed in both the original and validation cohorts, reportedly diagnosed cytomegalovirus status with high specificity and sensitivity.

Germline V gene sequence: CDR1 MDHEN, CDR2 SYDVKM. This CDR3 has 15 amino acids. J lost 7 bases, V lost 2 bases, and 8 bases had no gene match. Researchers ran the PCR with 60 Vbeta and 13 Jbeta primers. Clones were sequenced by immunoSEQ multiplex PCR, and TCRdb holds only the in-frame ones, with some missing. Here the sample spans around 67,000 clones, 75% to 90% being singletons. Concerning this clone itself: Antigen unknown.

Sequencing was done on a sample of PBMCs. This clonotype originated in a woman in her twenties or thirties in good health and CMV-seropositive. The gene calls are TRBV28 and TRBJ1-5, with 7 bases matching TRBD1. Written as DNA, the CDR3 is TGTGCCAGCAGTTTACCCTCGACAGGGCACCAGCCCCAGCATTTT. Translated, it gives CASSLPSTGHQPQHF.